A single sample is the source of the 9 T cell receptor beta chains below, sequenced in a study of T cell responses to AZD1222 COVID-19 vaccine. Repertoires were generated with immunoSEQ multiplex PCR, while TCRdb's copy carries only in-frame clones and drops some. The sample has 250,000 or so clones, 80% to 95% seen once. This sample comprised peripheral blood, obtained on day 0 of AZD1222 vaccination. The receptor set was obtained from an adult in good health.

V and J are TRBV6-5 and TRBJ2-7; TRBD1 aligns across 12 bases. Germline lookup yields CDR1 MNHEY and CDR2 SVGAGI. The CDR3 contains 15 residues. With 0 bases clipped from V and 7 bases from J, the junction kept 4 bases outside the gene matches. Written as DNA, the CDR3 is TGTGCCAGCAGTTACTCGTGGGACAGGGGGCGGGAGCAGTACTTC. It yields the protein CASSYSWDRGREQYF.

V usage is TRBV7-2 and J usage is TRBJ2-1; D uncertain. Germline CDR1 reads SGHTA; CDR2 reads FQGNSA. The germline V and J ends were trimmed by 5 bases and 2 bases, with 13 bases remaining between them. The length of the CDR3 is 15 residues. CDR3 sequence (DNA): TGTGCCAGCAGCCGGGCGGAAGAAACCTACAATGAGCAGTTCTTC. It translates to CASSRAEETYNEQFF. Complete variable domain (other parts from reference TRBV7-2 and TRBJ2-1): GAGVSQSPSNKVTEKGKDVELRCDPISGHTALYWYRQSLGQGLEFLIYFQGNSAPDKSGLPSDRFSAERTGGSVSTLTIQRTQQEDSAVYLCASSRAEETYNEQFFGPGTRLTVL.

The DNA for the CDR3 is TGCGCCAGCAGCTTCAGGGGGCGGGAAGGCTACACCTTC. Translated: CASSFRGREGYTF. This sequence joins TRBV5-1 and TRBJ1-2, with 8 bases lining up with TRBD1. Germline loops: CDR1 SGHRS, CDR2 YFSETQ. Germline trimming cut 2 bases from V and 8 bases from J; bases unmatched to any gene: 5. This CDR3 contains 13 residues.

The chain combines TRBV2 with TRBJ2-6; the match to TRBD1 covers 7 bases. The germline CDR1 and CDR2 sequences are SNHLY and FYNNEI. V shed 11 bases, J shed 0 bases, and the junction held 7 bases outside the gene matches. CDR3 length: 15 amino acids. The CDR3 spells CACRRGFSGANVLTF. The CDR3 nucleotides are TGTGCCTGCCGCAGGGGGTTCTCTGGGGCCAACGTCCTGACTTTC.

The chain combines TRBV5-1 with TRBJ1-3; tentatively, D is TRBD1 (5 bases). Trimming took 2 bases from V and 0 from J, leaving 15 bases between them. CDR3 length: 17 amino acids. Per the germline V gene, CDR1 is SGHRS and CDR2 is YFSETQ. CDR3 loop: CASSLSSPTVSGNTIYF. The CDR3 nucleotides are TGCGCCAGCAGCTTATCCTCACCGACAGTCTCTGGAAACACCATATATTTT.

J is TRBJ1-1 and V is TRBV5-8, with D unclear. The V and J ends lost 4 bases and 7 bases respectively, with 11 bases between them. From germline, CDR1 is SGHTS and CDR2 YDEGEE. This CDR3 comprises 12 residues. This CDR3 is CASSQGWGEAFF. CDR3 bases: TGTGCCAGCAGCCAAGGCTGGGGTGAAGCTTTCTTT.

The chain employs TRBV24-1 and TRBJ2-3, with 11 bases lining up with TRBD2. CDR3 length equals 15 residues. Germline trimming cut 3 bases from V and 5 bases from J; bases unmatched to any gene: 3. Germline CDR1 is KGHDR and CDR2 is SFDVKD. CDR3 DNA: TGTGCCACCAGTGATCCCGGGACTAGCGGAGATACGCAGTATTTT. This codes for CATSDPGTSGDTQYF.

The CDR3 DNA is TGTGCCACCAGCAGAGCAACTTCCTACAATGAGCAGTTCTTC. This sequence encodes CATSRATSYNEQFF. V and J are TRBV15 and TRBJ2-1, with D uncertain. CDR1 and CDR2 (germline): LNHNV, YYDKDF (reference sequence). V was pared by 1 base and J by 1 base, with 5 bases between. This CDR3 comprises 14 residues.

The gene calls are TRBV7-2 and TRBJ2-1, with 7 bases identical to TRBD1. The V segment lost 3 bases and the J segment 2 bases; nucleotides outside the gene matches: 4. The CDR3 sequence is 15 residues long. From germline, CDR1 is SGHTA and CDR2 FQGNSA. Here the CDR3 reads CASSLGQGAYNEQFF. The CDR3 nucleotides are TGTGCCAGCAGCTTGGGGCAGGGGGCCTACAATGAGCAGTTCTTC.